A single sample gave rise to the 9 T cell receptor beta chains below, sequenced in a study of graft-versus-host responses after intestinal transplantation. The table came from immunoSEQ multiplex PCR; TCRdb's copy has only in-frame clones and leaves some out. The sample lists some 21,000 clones, approximately 60% occurring once. The source was alloreactive CD4+ T cells from a mixed lymphocyte reaction culture, collected before intestinal transplant. Stated subset: CFSE-low proliferating T cells sorted from approximately 6-day pre-transplant mixed lymphocyte reaction (GvH or HvG direction). The receptor source for this set is a human patient who received an intestinal transplant.

This chain links TRBV9 with TRBJ2-1, with TRBD1 matching 9 bases. In germline, CDR1 is SGDLS, CDR2 YYNGEE. The V and J ends lost 4 bases and 6 bases, in that order; junction bases with no gene match: 14. The CDR3 covers 17 residues. The CDR3 loop reads CASSPRLPGQGSNEQFF. The CDR3 bases are TGTGCCAGCAGCCCGAGACTGCCGGGACAGGGTAGCAATGAGCAGTTCTTC. Together with reference TRBV9 and TRBJ2-1, the CDR3 gives the full variable domain: DSGVTQTPKHLITATGQRVTLRCSPRSGDLSVYWYQQSLDQGLQFLIQYYNGEERAKGNILERFSAQQFPDLHSELNLSSLELGDSALYFCASSPRLPGQGSNEQFFGPGTRLTVL.

The chain joins TRBV7-2 to TRBJ1-6, with unresolved D. The germline V gene encodes CDR1 SGHTA and CDR2 FQGNSA. The V end was cut by 2 bases, the J end by 8 bases, with 7 bases between. CDR3 length equals 13 residues. CDR3 amino acids: CASSLRRDSPLHF. The CDR3 region has the DNA TGTGCCAGCAGCTTAAGGAGGGATTCACCCCTCCACTTT.

This clone has a handful of counts. The chain recombines TRBV6-6 with TRBJ1-2; D is perhaps TRBD1 (5 bases). CDR1 MNHNY and CDR2 SVGAGI come from the germline V gene (reference sequence). This CDR3 contains 14 residues. V dropped 4 bases and J dropped 8 bases, with 17 bases sitting between them. Here the CDR3 reads CASSSAGGVEGYTF. The CDR3 DNA is TGTGCCAGCAGTTCCGCTGGGGGGGTGGAGGGCTACACCTTC.

The genes are TRBV5-8 and TRBJ1-5, with 7 bases identical to TRBD1. The CDR3 covers 15 residues. The trim removed 2 bases at V and 9 bases at J, leaving 11 bases unmatched. CDR1 SGHTS and CDR2 YDEGEE come from the germline V gene. CDR3 nucleotide sequence: TGTGCCAGCAGCTTTTCGGACAGGAGACGGCGGCCCCAGCATTTT. Protein product: CASSFSDRRRRPQHF.

The table lists this clone with a count of one. The chain is built from TRBV28 and TRBJ2-4; possibly TRBD2 for D (6 bases). Trimming took off 5 bases at V and 5 bases at J, with 7 bases between the two ends. Per the germline V gene, CDR1 is MDHEN and CDR2 is SYDVKM. The CDR3 length is 12 residues. The CDR3 bases are TGTGCCAGCAGTCAGCGGGAAAACATTCAGTACTTC. Amino acids: CASSQRENIQYF.

The J gene is TRBJ1-2, the V gene TRBV19; D is uncertain. CDR1 and CDR2 from the germline V gene are LNHDA and SQIVND (reference sequence). The CDR3 contains 16 residues. V was cut by 3 bases and J by 4 bases, with 18 bases left in between. Written as DNA, the CDR3 is TGTGCCAGTAGTATGACCGGGTCCATTTTTCTCTATGGCTACACCTTC. Translated: CASSMTGSIFLYGYTF.

The chain has TRBV18 and TRBJ1-2; no definite D call. Germline CDR1 KGHSH, CDR2 LQKENI. Trimming removed 3 bases from V and 4 bases from J, with 15 bases in between. This CDR3 has 15 residues. CDR3 sequence reads: CASSPLNSEGYGYTF. The CDR3 coding sequence is TGTGCCAGCTCACCTTTGAACAGTGAGGGCTATGGCTACACCTTC.

This clone was seen just once. The CDR3 DNA reads as TGTGCCAGCAGTTTTCGGCCCAGCACAGGGGCCTCGAAGTCCCAGCATTTT. Its translation is CASSFRPSTGASKSQHF. The chain has TRBV28 and TRBJ1-5; 7 nucleotides match TRBD1. The junction had 19 bases not matched to a gene; V was cut back by 3 bases and J by 11 bases. The CDR3 loop spans 17 amino acids. The germline V gene encodes CDR1 MDHEN and CDR2 SYDVKM. Supplemented by reference TRBV28 and TRBJ1-5, the full variable domain reads DVKVTQSSRYLVKRTGEKVFLECVQDMDHENMFWYRQDPGLGLRLIYFSYDVKMKEKGDIPEGYSVSREKKERFSLILESASTNQTSMYLCASSFRPSTGASKSQHFGDGTRLSIL.

V is TRBV5-4 and J is TRBJ2-1; the match to TRBD1 covers 11 bases. The V gene end was trimmed by 3 bases and the J gene end by 4 bases; junction bases not matched to a gene: 6. Germline V CDR1 and CDR2: SGHNT, YYREEE (reference sequence). The CDR3 has 16 residues. The CDR3 DNA reads TGTGCCAGCAGCTCCGGAAGGGACAGGGGGTACAATGAGCAGTTCTTC. Translation gives CASSSGRDRGYNEQFF. Full variable domain (remainder filled in from reference TRBV5-4 and TRBJ2-1): ETGVTQSPTHLIKTRGQQVTLRCSSQSGHNTVSWYQQALGQGPQFIFQYYREEENGRGNFPPRFSGLQFPNYSSELNVNALELDDSALYLCASSSGRDRGYNEQFFGPGTRLTVL.